This T cell receptor (beta chain) originates from a study of spatial heterogeneity in lung cancer. TCRdb itself ran the 5' RACE reads through MiXCR, one entry per CDR3 protein. The table includes 8,500 to 14,000 distinct CDR3 sequences, approximately 3.7% detected once. This clonotype was counted a few times. Antigen unknown. Study-wide results and limits: Detection of ubiquitous tumor TCRs in blood was higher at resection than follow-up.

As to time point: sample taken at primary tumor resection. The cohort: 65 to 80 early-stage, untreated non-small cell lung cancer patients. In each case, whole RNA from tumor, nontumor lung or frozen PBMC was sequenced unsorted. Germline V CDR1 and CDR2: SGHVS, FQNEAQ. The CDR3 covers 12 residues. Trimming took off 0 bases at V and 7 bases at J, with 4 bases between the two ends. The sequencing here drew on PBMCs, taken at surgery. The source is a female donor with early-stage non-small cell lung cancer. The chain has TRBV7-8 and TRBJ1-5, with D hard to call. CDR3 in DNA: TGTGCCAGCAGCTTAGCGGGGCAGCCCCAGCATTTT. Protein sequence: CASSLAGQPQHF.